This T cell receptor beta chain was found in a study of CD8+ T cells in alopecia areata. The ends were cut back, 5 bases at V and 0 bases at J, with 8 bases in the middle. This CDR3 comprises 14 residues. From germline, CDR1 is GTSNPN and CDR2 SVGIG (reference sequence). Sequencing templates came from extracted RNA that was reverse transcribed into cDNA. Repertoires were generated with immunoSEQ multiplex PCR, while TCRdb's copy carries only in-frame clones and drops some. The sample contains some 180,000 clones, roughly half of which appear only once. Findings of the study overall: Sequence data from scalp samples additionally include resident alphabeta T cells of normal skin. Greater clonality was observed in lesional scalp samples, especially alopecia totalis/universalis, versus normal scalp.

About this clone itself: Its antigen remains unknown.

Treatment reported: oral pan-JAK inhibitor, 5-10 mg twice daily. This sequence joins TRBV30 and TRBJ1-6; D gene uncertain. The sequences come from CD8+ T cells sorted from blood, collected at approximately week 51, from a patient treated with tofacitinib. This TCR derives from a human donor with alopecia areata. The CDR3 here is CAWEPSSYNSPLHF. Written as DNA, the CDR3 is TGTGCCTGGGAACCCAGCTCCTATAATTCACCCCTCCACTTT. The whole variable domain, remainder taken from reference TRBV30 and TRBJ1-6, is SQTIHQWPATLVQPVGSPLSLECTVEGTSNPNLYWYRQAAGRGLQLLFYSVGIGQISSEVPQNLSASRPQDRQFILSSKKLLLSDSGFYLCAWEPSSYNSPLHFGNGTRLTVT.